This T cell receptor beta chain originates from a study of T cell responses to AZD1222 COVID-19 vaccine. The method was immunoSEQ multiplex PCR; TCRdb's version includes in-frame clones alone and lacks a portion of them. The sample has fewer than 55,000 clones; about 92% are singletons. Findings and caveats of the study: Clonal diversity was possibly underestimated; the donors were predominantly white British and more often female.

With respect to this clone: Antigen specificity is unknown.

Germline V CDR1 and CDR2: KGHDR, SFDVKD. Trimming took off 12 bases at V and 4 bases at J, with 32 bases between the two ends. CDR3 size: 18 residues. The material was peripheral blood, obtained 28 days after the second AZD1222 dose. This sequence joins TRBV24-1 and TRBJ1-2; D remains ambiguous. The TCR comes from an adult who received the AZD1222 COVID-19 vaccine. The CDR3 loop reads CAPWSGVRDRSPFYGYTF. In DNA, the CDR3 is TGTGCCCCTTGGAGCGGGGTCCGCGATAGATCCCCCTTCTATGGCTACACCTTC.